A single sample is the source of the 32 T cell receptor beta chains below, sequenced in a study of CD8 T cells in ankylosing spondylitis. MiXCR, applied by TCRdb to the 5' RACE reads, yields one record per CDR3 protein. The sample lists 150,000 to 200,000 distinct CDR3 sequences, around 13% occurring once. The sample taken for sequencing was blood, either unsorted or a sorted T cell fraction (not recorded which). The receptors originated from a male donor with ankylosing spondylitis or in good health (not recorded which).

This clonotype has ten or more counts. The chain is built from TRBV15 and TRBJ2-3, with D unclear. The CDR3 length is 13 residues. Per the germline V gene, CDR1 is LNHNV and CDR2 is YYDKDF (reference sequence). The V end lost 7 bases, the J end lost 1 base, and 9 bases lay between the germline ends. CDR3 coding DNA: TGTGCCACCACCCCGATTGGCACAGATACGCAGTATTTT. Translated, it gives CATTPIGTDTQYF.

The table lists this clonotype with a count of one. A much larger clonotype is one base distant, so this may be a read error. Likely a read error: the CDR3 ends without its conserved phenylalanine or tryptophan. This chain uses TRBV5-5 with TRBJ1-2, with D possibly being TRBD1 (5 bases). From germline, CDR1 is SGHKS and CDR2 YYEKEE (reference sequence). The CDR3 sequence is 13 residues long. Trimming cost V 4 bases and J 3 bases, with 10 bases left between them. The CDR3 coding sequence is TGTGCCAGCAGCCTCGGGACTGACTATGGCTACACCATC. Amino acids: CASSLGTDYGYTI.

This clonotype was detected a few times. V gene TRBV5-1 combines with J gene TRBJ2-7, with TRBD2 matching 9 bases. The V gene end was trimmed by 4 bases and the J gene end by 5 bases; junction bases not matched to a gene: 7. Germline CDR1 and CDR2: SGHRS and YFSETQ. This CDR3 comprises 14 residues. CDR3 sequence reads: CASSPGGGADEQYF. The CDR3 nucleotides read TGCGCCAGCAGCCCCGGCGGGGGGGCGGACGAGCAGTACTTC.

The chain uses TRBV20-1 and TRBJ2-1, with D unclear. The CDR3 is 16 amino acids. Trimming left V 0 bases short and J 0 bases short, with 12 bases between. CDR1 is DFQATT, CDR2 SNEGSKA, per germline (reference sequence). The CDR3 protein is CSAREGDSISYNEQFF. The CDR3 bases are TGCAGTGCTAGAGAGGGCGATTCTATCTCCTACAATGAGCAGTTCTTC.

In its sample, this clonotype was seen many times. This rearrangement joins TRBV12-3 or TRBV12-4 to TRBJ2-2; D is perhaps TRBD1 (6 bases). This CDR3 is built from 16 residues. V was shortened by 4 bases and J by 5 bases, with 17 bases between the two germline ends. The CDR3 nucleotides read TGTGCCAGCAGTTCTCCACAGGGTGGGGGAACCGGGGAGCTGTTTTTT. Translated: CASSSPQGGGTGELFF.

The chain links TRBV7-7 to TRBJ2-2; 7 positions match TRBD1. After removal of 3 bases from V and 4 bases from J, the junction contained 8 bases not matched to a gene. CDR1 and CDR2 (germline): SSHAT, FNYEAQ (reference sequence). The CDR3 totals 16 residues. CDR3 loop: CASSFGQAAGTGELFF. In DNA, the CDR3 is TGTGCCAGCAGCTTCGGACAGGCGGCGGGCACCGGGGAGCTGTTTTTT.

CDR3 sequence reads: CASSSSGRRDEQYF. In nucleotides, the CDR3 is TGCGCCAGCAGCTCCTCCGGGAGACGAGACGAGCAGTACTTC. The chain couples TRBV5-1 to TRBJ2-7; D is possibly TRBD2 (6 bases). V lost 3 bases and J lost 5, with 15 bases in between. The CDR3 spans 14 residues. Looked up from germline, CDR1 is SGHRS and CDR2 is YFSETQ.

There are a few counts of this clonotype. The chain combines TRBV6-1 with TRBJ1-1, with D possibly being TRBD1 (6 bases). Between the trimmed V and J ends, which lost 4 bases and 0 bases, there was a span of 9 bases. From germline, CDR1 is MNHNS and CDR2 SASEGT. This CDR3 is built from 14 residues. The CDR3 nucleotides read TGTGCCAGCAGTGTGCAGGGGTTGAACACTGAAGCTTTCTTT. It encodes CASSVQGLNTEAFF.

The chain couples TRBV28 to TRBJ1-5, with 7 bases identical to TRBD1. The CDR3 consists of 15 residues. V lost 5 bases and J lost 4; bases outside the gene matches: 8. Germline CDR1 reads MDHEN; CDR2 reads SYDVKM. CDR3 bases: TGTGCCAGCAGTCCAGGGGGTGACAGAAATCAGCCCCAGCATTTT. Its translation is CASSPGGDRNQPQHF.

The chain combines TRBV29-1 with TRBJ2-7, with 9 bases aligning to TRBD1. V shed 5 bases, J shed 1 base, and the junction held 3 bases outside the gene matches. Germline V gene data show CDR1 as SQVTM and CDR2 as ANQGSEA. This CDR3 comprises 13 residues. CDR3 region: CSVRDRASYEQYF. CDR3 DNA sequence: TGCAGCGTTCGGGACAGGGCGTCCTACGAGCAGTACTTC.

This clonotype was picked up a small number of times. The chain employs TRBV5-1 and TRBJ2-5; TRBD1 is a possible D gene (6 bases). With 4 bases removed from V and 1 base from J, the gap between germline ends came to 20 bases. Germline V gene sequence: CDR1 SGHRS, CDR2 YFSETQ. CDR3 length: 17 residues. For the CDR3, the DNA is TGCGCCAGCAGCACCGAGTCCGTGGGGACACCCCAAGAGACCCAGTACTTC. Translated, it gives CASSTESVGTPQETQYF.

V and J are TRBV4-1 and TRBJ2-5; D ambiguous. Between the trimmed V and J ends, which lost 0 bases and 0 bases, there was a span of 8 bases. This CDR3 has 15 amino acids. The germline V gene encodes CDR1 MGHRA and CDR2 YSYEKL. The CDR3, as DNA: TGCGCCAGCAGCCAAGAAGGAAACGACCAAGAGACCCAGTACTTC. Protein: CASSQEGNDQETQYF.

This clonotype was observed a handful of times. This chain joins TRBV11-2 and TRBJ2-2; D is possibly TRBD1 or TRBD2 (6 bases each). V was trimmed by 3 bases and J by 1 base, leaving 12 bases between them. Looked up from germline, CDR1 is SGHAT and CDR2 is FQNNGV. There are 16 residues in the CDR3. DNA of the CDR3: TGTGCCAGCAGCTTGAAGGGGGGAAAGAACACCGGGGAGCTGTTTTTT. This translates into CASSLKGGKNTGELFF.

This chain links TRBV7-9 with TRBJ2-7; TRBD1 aligns across 8 bases. The CDR3 consists of 15 residues. Germline V gene data show CDR1 as SEHNR and CDR2 as FQNEAQ (reference sequence). The J segment lost 2 bases and the V segment lost 1 base, leaving 4 bases of the junction unmatched. The CDR3 sequence is CASSLVDRAPYEQYF. CDR3 in DNA: TGTGCCAGCAGCTTAGTGGACAGGGCCCCCTACGAGCAGTACTTC. Full variable domain (outside the CDR3, taken from reference TRBV7-9 and TRBJ2-7): DTGVSQNPRHKITKRGQNVTFRCDPISEHNRLYWYRQTLGQGPEFLTYFQNEAQLEKSRLLSDRFSAERPKGSFSTLEIQRTEQGDSAMYLCASSLVDRAPYEQYFGPGTRLTVT.

This clonotype was detected only a few times. V usage is TRBV27 and J usage is TRBJ2-2; either TRBD1 or TRBD2 may supply D (5 bases each). V was shortened by 4 bases and J by 5 bases, with 11 bases between the two germline ends. Germline CDR1 MNHEY, CDR2 SMNVEV (reference sequence). CDR3 length: 14 residues. The CDR3 DNA reads as TGTGCCAGCAGTTGGGGGTGGGGAACCGGGGAGCTGTTTTTT. This translates into CASSWGWGTGELFF.

This clonotype was counted a few times. The DNA of the CDR3 is TGTGCCACCTCTGAGACTAGCGGGAGGGGGAATGAGCAGTTCTTC. This encodes CATSETSGRGNEQFF. The chain carries TRBV24-1 and TRBJ2-1, with TRBD2 identical over 14 bases. V lost 9 bases to trimming and J lost 7 bases; unmatched junction nucleotides: 7. Germline CDR1 is KGHDR and CDR2 is SFDVKD. This CDR3 is 15 amino acids long.

The V and J genes are TRBV20-1 and TRBJ1-1, with 7 bases that match TRBD1. V was pared by 3 bases and J by 6 bases, with 7 bases of the junction left unmatched. The CDR3 contains 13 residues. In germline, CDR1 is DFQATT, CDR2 SNEGSKA (reference sequence). The CDR3 DNA reads as TGCAGTGCTAGCTCTAGGGGGCCCCCTGAAGCTTTCTTT. This codes for CSASSRGPPEAFF.

The chain couples TRBV7-8 to TRBJ1-1; possibly TRBD1 for D (6 bases). Trimming pared 3 bases from V and 5 bases from J, leaving 13 bases between. CDR3 length equals 14 residues. Looked up from germline, CDR1 is SGHVS and CDR2 is FQNEAQ. The CDR3 sequence is CASSFLGALTEAFF. The CDR3 bases are TGTGCCAGCAGCTTCTTGGGGGCGCTAACTGAAGCTTTCTTT.

This clonotype was detected only a few times. This chain connects TRBV4-1 to TRBJ2-2, with TRBD1 matching 7 bases. Germline V lookup: CDR1 MGHRA, CDR2 YSYEKL. V lost 6 bases to trimming and J lost 4 bases; unmatched junction nucleotides: 11. The CDR3 has 16 amino acids. The DNA for the CDR3 is TGCGCCAGCAGGCTTGGACAGGTTCTAAGCACCGGGGAGCTGTTTTTT. Protein product: CASRLGQVLSTGELFF.

The sample holds a few counts of this clonotype. The genes are TRBV19 and TRBJ2-2; a possible D gene is TRBD2 (6 bases). This CDR3 comprises 15 residues. V shed 5 bases and J shed 2 bases, with 12 bases lying between them. The germline gives CDR1 LNHDA, CDR2 SQIVND (reference sequence). CDR3 nucleotide sequence: TGTGCCAGTAGTTGGGGACTGTTAAACACCGGGGAGCTGTTTTTT. Its translation is CASSWGLLNTGELFF.

This clonotype was observed a handful of times. The chain couples TRBV7-9 to TRBJ1-5; 7 nucleotides align to TRBD1. This CDR3 has 15 amino acids. The germline V gene has CDR1 SEHNR and CDR2 FQNEAQ (reference sequence). J gave up 0 bases and V 6 bases, and 5 bases lay outside the gene matches. The CDR3 loop is CASSGTANSNQPQHF. The CDR3 coding sequence is TGTGCCAGCAGTGGGACAGCAAATAGCAATCAGCCCCAGCATTTT.

This clonotype was seen only a few times. This rearrangement joins TRBV27 to TRBJ1-2; D possibly corresponds to TRBD1 (5 bases). Germline values: CDR1 MNHEY, CDR2 SMNVEV (reference sequence). The length of the CDR3 is 14 residues. The germline V and J ends were trimmed by 5 bases and 1 base, with 11 bases remaining between them. The CDR3 protein is CASSTTGFNYGYTF. The CDR3, as DNA: TGTGCCAGCAGTACCACAGGATTTAACTATGGCTACACCTTC.

This clonotype was counted a few times. The chain uses TRBV6-1 and TRBJ2-3, with TRBD2 matching 7 bases. V lost 5 bases and J lost 0; bases outside the gene matches: 8. The CDR3 sequence is 16 residues long. Germline V gives CDR1 MNHNS, CDR2 SASEGT. This CDR3 is CASSHDPGRSTDTQYF. DNA of the CDR3: TGTGCCAGCAGTCACGACCCCGGGAGGAGCACAGATACGCAGTATTTT.

V gene TRBV3-1 combines with J gene TRBJ1-1; 8 bases are a match to TRBD1. Germline V gene data show CDR1 as LGHDT and CDR2 as YNNKEL (reference sequence). After removal of 4 bases from V and 1 base from J, the junction contained 20 bases not matched to a gene. This CDR3 has 20 amino acids. CDR3 amino acids: CASSPGRTDRGRGANTEAFF. CDR3 nucleotide sequence: TGTGCCAGCAGCCCCGGGAGGACAGACAGGGGCAGGGGGGCGAACACTGAAGCTTTCTTT.

This clonotype was observed at least ten times. The genes are TRBV6-4 and TRBJ2-1; 9 positions match TRBD2. CDR1 MRHNA and CDR2 SNTAGT come from the germline V gene. The length of the CDR3 is 13 residues. DNA of the CDR3: TGTGCTACCGGGACTAGCAGCTACAATGAGCAGTTCTTC. It specifies CATGTSSYNEQFF.

This clonotype has more than one count but fewer than ten. The chain uses TRBV19 and TRBJ1-2, with 9 bases lining up with TRBD1. The CDR3 length is 13 residues. Germline assignment: CDR1 LNHDA and CDR2 SQIVND (reference sequence). The V gene end was trimmed by 5 bases and the J gene end by 5 bases; junction bases not matched to a gene: 3. CDR3 residues: CASSGDRGYGYTF. CDR3 DNA sequence: TGTGCCAGTAGTGGAGACAGGGGGTATGGCTACACCTTC. The whole variable domain, remainder taken from reference TRBV19 and TRBJ1-2, is DGGITQSPKYLFRKEGQNVTLSCEQNLNHDAMYWYRQDPGQGLRLIYYSQIVNDFQKGDIAEGYSVSREKKESFPLTVTSAQKNPTAFYLCASSGDRGYGYTFGSGTRLTVV.

In nucleotides, the CDR3 is TGCGCCAGCAGCCAAGAGCGCGGGACAGGGGGCCCCGATGAGCAGTTCTTC. Amino acids: CASSQERGTGGPDEQFF. The genes are TRBV4-1 and TRBJ2-1; 12 bases line up with TRBD1. The junction had 8 bases not matched to a gene; V was cut back by 0 bases and J by 8 bases. Germline loops: CDR1 MGHRA, CDR2 YSYEKL. The length of the CDR3 is 17 residues.

This chain uses TRBV20-1 with TRBJ2-2; no definite D call. V was pared by 6 bases and J by 0 bases, with 2 bases between. The CDR3 is 11 amino acids. CDR1 is DFQATT and CDR2 is SNEGSKA in the germline V gene (reference sequence). CDR3 nucleotides: TGCAGTGCAGCGAACACCGGGGAGCTGTTTTTT. Amino acid sequence: CSAANTGELFF.

The chain has TRBV4-1 and TRBJ2-1; 9 positions agree with TRBD1. Germline V gene lookup returns CDR1 MGHRA and CDR2 YSYEKL. Losses at the gene ends were 0 bases for V and 5 bases for J; bases not matched to a gene: 5. This CDR3 region has 16 residues. CDR3 amino acids: CASSQDGQGRDNEQFF. The CDR3, as DNA: TGCGCCAGCAGCCAAGATGGACAGGGGAGAGACAATGAGCAGTTCTTC.

This clonotype was seen a few times. The chain has TRBV10-2 and TRBJ1-5; D unclear. Looked up from germline, CDR1 is WSHSY and CDR2 is SAAADI. The CDR3 covers 14 residues. V was cut by 3 bases and J by 0 bases, with 6 bases left in between. The CDR3 DNA reads TGCGCCAGCAGTGATGGGTATAGCAATCAGCCCCAGCATTTT. Encoded protein: CASSDGYSNQPQHF.

The V and J genes are TRBV5-1 and TRBJ2-5, with 9 nucleotides matching TRBD1. Germline V gives CDR1 SGHRS, CDR2 YFSETQ. This CDR3 is 16 amino acids long. Trimming took 3 bases from V and 3 from J; bases not matched to a gene: 9. The CDR3 loop reads CASSSQTGGLKETQYF. As DNA, the CDR3 is TGCGCCAGCAGCTCACAGACAGGGGGATTGAAAGAGACCCAGTACTTC. Based on the CDR3 plus reference TRBV5-1 and TRBJ2-5, the full variable domain is KAGVTQTPRYLIKTRGQQVTLSCSPISGHRSVSWYQQTPGQGLQFLFEYFSETQRNKGNFPGRFSGRQFSNSRSEMNVSTLELGDSALYLCASSSQTGGLKETQYFGPGTRLLVL.

The chain uses TRBV7-9 and TRBJ2-1; a possible D gene is TRBD2 (6 bases). Germline values: CDR1 SEHNR, CDR2 FQNEAQ (reference sequence). The CDR3 has 17 amino acids. Trimming pared 5 bases from V and 0 bases from J, leaving 17 bases between. CDR3 protein: CASSPPAEGSSYNEQFF. For the CDR3, the DNA is TGTGCCAGCAGCCCCCCCGCGGAGGGGAGCTCCTACAATGAGCAGTTCTTC.